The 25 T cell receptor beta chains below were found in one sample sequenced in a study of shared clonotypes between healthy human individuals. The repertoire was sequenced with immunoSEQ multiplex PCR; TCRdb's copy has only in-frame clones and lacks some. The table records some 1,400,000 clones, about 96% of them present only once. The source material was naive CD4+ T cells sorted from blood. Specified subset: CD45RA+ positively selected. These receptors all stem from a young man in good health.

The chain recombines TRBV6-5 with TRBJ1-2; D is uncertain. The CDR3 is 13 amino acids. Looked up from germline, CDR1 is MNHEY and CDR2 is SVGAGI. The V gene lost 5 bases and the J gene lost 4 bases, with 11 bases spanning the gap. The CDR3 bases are TGTGCCAGCAGTACCCGGGATTTCTATGGCTACACCTTC. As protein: CASSTRDFYGYTF.

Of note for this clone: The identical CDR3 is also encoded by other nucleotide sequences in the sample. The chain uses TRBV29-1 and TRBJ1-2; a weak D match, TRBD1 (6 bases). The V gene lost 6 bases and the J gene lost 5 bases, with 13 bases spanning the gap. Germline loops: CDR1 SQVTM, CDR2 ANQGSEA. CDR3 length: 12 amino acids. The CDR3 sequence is CSVRQGLYGYTF. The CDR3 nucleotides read TGCAGCGTGCGGCAGGGGTTATATGGCTACACCTTC.

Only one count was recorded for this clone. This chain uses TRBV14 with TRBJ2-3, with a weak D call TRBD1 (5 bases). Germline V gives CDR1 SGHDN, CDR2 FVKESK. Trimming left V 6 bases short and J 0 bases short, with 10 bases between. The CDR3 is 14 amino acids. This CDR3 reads CASSPGFSTDTQYF. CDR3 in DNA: TGTGCCAGCAGTCCAGGGTTTAGCACAGATACGCAGTATTTT.

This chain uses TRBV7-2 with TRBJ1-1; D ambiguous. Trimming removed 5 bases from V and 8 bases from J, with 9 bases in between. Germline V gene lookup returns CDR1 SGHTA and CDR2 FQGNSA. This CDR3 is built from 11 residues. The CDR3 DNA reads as TGTGCCAGCAGCCCACTTTCCGAAGCTTTCTTT. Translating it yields CASSPLSEAFF.

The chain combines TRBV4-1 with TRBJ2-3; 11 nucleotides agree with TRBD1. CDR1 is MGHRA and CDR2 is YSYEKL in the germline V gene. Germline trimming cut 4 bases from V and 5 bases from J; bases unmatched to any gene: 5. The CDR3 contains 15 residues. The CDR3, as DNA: TGCGCCAGCAGCCTTGGACAGGGGGCTTTAGATACGCAGTATTTT. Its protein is CASSLGQGALDTQYF.

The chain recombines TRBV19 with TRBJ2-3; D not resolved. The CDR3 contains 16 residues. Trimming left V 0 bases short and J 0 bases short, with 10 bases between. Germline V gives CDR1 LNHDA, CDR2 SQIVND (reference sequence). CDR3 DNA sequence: TGTGCCAGTAGTATAGAGCCTCCCGCTAGCACAGATACGCAGTATTTT. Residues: CASSIEPPASTDTQYF.

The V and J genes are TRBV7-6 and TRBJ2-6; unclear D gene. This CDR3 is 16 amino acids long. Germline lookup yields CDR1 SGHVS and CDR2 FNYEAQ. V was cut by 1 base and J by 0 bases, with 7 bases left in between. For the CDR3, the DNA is TGTGCCAGCAGCTTAGGGGTTAGCTCTGGGGCCAACGTCCTGACTTTC. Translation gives CASSLGVSSGANVLTF.

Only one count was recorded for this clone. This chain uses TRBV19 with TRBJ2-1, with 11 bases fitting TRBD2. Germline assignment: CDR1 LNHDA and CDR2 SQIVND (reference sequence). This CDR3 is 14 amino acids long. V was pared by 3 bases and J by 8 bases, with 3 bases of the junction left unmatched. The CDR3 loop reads CASSMTSGIHEQFF. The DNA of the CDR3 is TGTGCCAGTAGTATGACTAGCGGGATCCATGAGCAGTTCTTC.

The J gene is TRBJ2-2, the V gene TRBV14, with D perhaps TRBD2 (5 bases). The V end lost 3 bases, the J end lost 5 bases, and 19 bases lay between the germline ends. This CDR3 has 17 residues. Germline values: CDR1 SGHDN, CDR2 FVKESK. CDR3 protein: CASSHNKGVGGTGELFF. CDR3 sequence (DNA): TGTGCCAGCAGCCATAATAAGGGAGTAGGCGGTACCGGGGAGCTGTTTTTT.

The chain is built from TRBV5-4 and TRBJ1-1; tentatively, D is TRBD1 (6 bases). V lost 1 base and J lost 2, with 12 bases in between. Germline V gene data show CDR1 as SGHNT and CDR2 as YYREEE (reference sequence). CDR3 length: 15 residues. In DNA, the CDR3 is TGTGCCAGCAGCTTGTATACAGGGTCCAACACTGAAGCTTTCTTT. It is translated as CASSLYTGSNTEAFF.

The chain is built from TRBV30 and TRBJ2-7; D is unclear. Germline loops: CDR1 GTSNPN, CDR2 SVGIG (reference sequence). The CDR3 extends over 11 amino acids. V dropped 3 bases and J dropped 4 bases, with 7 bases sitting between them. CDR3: CAWSHNYEQYF. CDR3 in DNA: TGTGCCTGGAGCCATAATTACGAGCAGTACTTC.

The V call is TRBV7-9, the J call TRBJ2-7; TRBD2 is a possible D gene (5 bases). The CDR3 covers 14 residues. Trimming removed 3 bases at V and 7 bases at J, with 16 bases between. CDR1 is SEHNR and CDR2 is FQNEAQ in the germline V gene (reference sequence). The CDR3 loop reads CASSFALLATEQYF. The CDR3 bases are TGTGCCAGCAGCTTTGCCCTTTTAGCGACTGAGCAGTACTTC.

CDR3 in DNA: TGTGCCAGCAGCTTTACAGGGGACACTGAAGCTTTCTTT. Its translation: CASSFTGDTEAFF. The chain uses TRBV7-9 and TRBJ1-1; 7 nucleotides match TRBD1. V gave up 3 bases and J gave up 3 bases; unmatched junction bases: 1. The CDR3 runs to 13 residues. Germline-derived CDR1 and CDR2 are SEHNR and FQNEAQ (reference sequence).

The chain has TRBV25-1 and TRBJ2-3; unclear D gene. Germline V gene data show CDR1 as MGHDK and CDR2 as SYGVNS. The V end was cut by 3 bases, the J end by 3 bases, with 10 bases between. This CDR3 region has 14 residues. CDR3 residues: CASSEGLTTDTQYF. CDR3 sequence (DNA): TGTGCCAGCAGTGAGGGTTTGACGACAGATACGCAGTATTTT. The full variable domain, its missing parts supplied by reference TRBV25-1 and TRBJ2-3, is EADIYQTPRYLVIGTGKKITLECSQTMGHDKMYWYQQDPGMELHLIHYSYGVNSTEKGDLSSESTVSRIRTEHFPLTLESARPSHTSQYLCASSEGLTTDTQYFGPGTRLTVL.

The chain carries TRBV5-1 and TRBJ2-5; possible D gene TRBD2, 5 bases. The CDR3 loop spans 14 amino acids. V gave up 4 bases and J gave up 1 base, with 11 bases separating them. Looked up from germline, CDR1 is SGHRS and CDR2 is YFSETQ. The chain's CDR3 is CASSPGRGQETQYF. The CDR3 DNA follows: TGCGCCAGCAGCCCCGGACGGGGCCAAGAGACCCAGTACTTC.

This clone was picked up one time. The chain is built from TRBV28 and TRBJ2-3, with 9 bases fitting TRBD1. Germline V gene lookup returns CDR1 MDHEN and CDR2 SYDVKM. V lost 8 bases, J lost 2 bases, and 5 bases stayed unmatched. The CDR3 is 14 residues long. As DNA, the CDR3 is TGTGCCAGCGGCCGGGACAGGGTCACAGATACGCAGTATTTT. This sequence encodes CASGRDRVTDTQYF.

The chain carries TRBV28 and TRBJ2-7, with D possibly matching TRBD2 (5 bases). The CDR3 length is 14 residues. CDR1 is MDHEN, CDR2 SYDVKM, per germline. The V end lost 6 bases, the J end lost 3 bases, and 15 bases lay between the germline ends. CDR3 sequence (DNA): TGTGCCAGCAGCCGGAGGTTAATTCGCTACGAGCAGTACTTC. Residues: CASSRRLIRYEQYF.

CDR3 residues: CASSLVVRAGVREQYF. For the CDR3, the DNA is TGTGCCAGCAGCTTAGTTGTCCGAGCGGGAGTGCGCGAGCAGTACTTC. The chain is built from TRBV7-2 and TRBJ2-7; 8 bases line up with TRBD2. V was clipped by 1 base and J by 6 bases; unmatched bases: 11. Germline CDR1 reads SGHTA; CDR2 reads FQGNSA. This CDR3 spans 16 amino acids.

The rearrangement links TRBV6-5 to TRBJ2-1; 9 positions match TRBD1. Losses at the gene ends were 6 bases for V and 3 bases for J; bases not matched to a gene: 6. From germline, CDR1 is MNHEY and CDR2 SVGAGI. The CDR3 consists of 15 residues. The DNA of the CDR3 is TGTGCCAGCAGATCCACAGGGGGCGTCTACAATGAGCAGTTCTTC. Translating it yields CASRSTGGVYNEQFF.

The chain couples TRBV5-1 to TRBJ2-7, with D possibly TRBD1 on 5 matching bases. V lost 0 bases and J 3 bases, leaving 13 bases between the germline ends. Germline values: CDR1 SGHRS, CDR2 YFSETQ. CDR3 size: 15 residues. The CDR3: CASSLGQSPIYEQYF. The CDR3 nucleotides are TGCGCCAGCAGCTTGGGACAGTCCCCTATCTACGAGCAGTACTTC.

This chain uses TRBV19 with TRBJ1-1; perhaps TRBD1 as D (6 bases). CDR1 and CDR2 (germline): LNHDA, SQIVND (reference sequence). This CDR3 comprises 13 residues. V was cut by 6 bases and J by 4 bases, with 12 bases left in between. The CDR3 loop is CASRPYRVTEAFF. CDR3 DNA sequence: TGTGCCAGTAGGCCGTACAGGGTCACTGAAGCTTTCTTT.

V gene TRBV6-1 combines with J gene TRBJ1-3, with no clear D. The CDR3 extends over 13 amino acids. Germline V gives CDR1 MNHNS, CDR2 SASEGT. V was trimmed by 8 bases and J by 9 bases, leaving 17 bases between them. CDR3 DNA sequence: TGTGCCAGCTTAACGGGAGAGGGTTTCACCATATATTTT. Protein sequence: CASLTGEGFTIYF.

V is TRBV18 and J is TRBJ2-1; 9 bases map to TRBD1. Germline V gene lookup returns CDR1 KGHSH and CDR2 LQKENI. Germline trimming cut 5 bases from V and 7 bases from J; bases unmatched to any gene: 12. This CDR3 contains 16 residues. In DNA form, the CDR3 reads TGTGCCAGCTCAACAATCTCCGGGACAGGGATGAATGAGCAGTTCTTC. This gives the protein CASSTISGTGMNEQFF.

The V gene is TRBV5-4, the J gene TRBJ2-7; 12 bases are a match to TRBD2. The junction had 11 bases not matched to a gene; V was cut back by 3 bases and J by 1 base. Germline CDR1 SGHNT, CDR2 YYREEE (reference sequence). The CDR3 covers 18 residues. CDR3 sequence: CASSSYGGGTSGSYEQYF. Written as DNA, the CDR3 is TGTGCCAGCAGCTCCTACGGGGGGGGGACTAGCGGGTCCTACGAGCAGTACTTC.

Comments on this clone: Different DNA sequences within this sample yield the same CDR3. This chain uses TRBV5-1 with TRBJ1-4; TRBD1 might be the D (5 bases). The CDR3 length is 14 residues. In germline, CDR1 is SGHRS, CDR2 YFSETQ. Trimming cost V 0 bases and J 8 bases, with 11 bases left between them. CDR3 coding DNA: TGCGCCAGCAGCTTGGAGGGGTTGGGGGAAAAACTGTTTTTT. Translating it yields CASSLEGLGEKLFF.